One and the same sample provided the 17 T cell receptor beta chains below, sequenced in a study of blood T cells in healthy people across ages. Sample-barcoded 5' priming and a J-beta primer mix drove a second PCR of roughly 7 to 11 cycles. TCRdb re-derived calls from the 5' RACE reads in MiXCR, one entry per CDR3 protein. The table shows some 1,500,000 distinct CDR3 sequences, with 42% occurring only once. The sample consisted of blood. All receptors come from a woman younger than 30 in good health.

A few counts support this clonotype. V and J are TRBV7-2 and TRBJ2-3, with 8 bases that match TRBD1. The CDR3 runs 13 residues. The germline CDR1 and CDR2 sequences are SGHTA and FQGNSA. J gave up 10 bases and V 10 bases, and 13 bases lay outside the gene matches. The DNA for the CDR3 is TGTGCCACCACGGGGGCAGGGGGCCCCTCGCAGTATTTT. Translation: CATTGAGGPSQYF.

The gene calls are TRBV4-1 and TRBJ2-7; unclear D gene. Trimming shortened V by 0 bases and J by 3 bases, and 15 bases separated the two germline ends. This CDR3 comprises 16 residues. Germline V CDR1 and CDR2: MGHRA, YSYEKL. CDR3 in amino acids: CASSQDSELGSYEQYF. In DNA, the CDR3 is TGCGCCAGCAGCCAAGATTCGGAGTTGGGCAGCTACGAGCAGTACTTC.

The chain uses TRBV7-9 and TRBJ2-3; D not certain. The V end lost 9 bases, the J end lost 3 bases, and 16 bases lay between the germline ends. The CDR3 contains 14 residues. From germline, CDR1 is SEHNR and CDR2 FQNEAQ (reference sequence). The CDR3 DNA is TGTGCCAGTTTGTACGGCGTGAGGACAGATACGCAGTATTTT. This encodes CASLYGVRTDTQYF.

This clonotype was observed a handful of times. Written as DNA, the CDR3 is TGCAGTGCTAGTGTGGGGGCCAGGGGCCCCGAATCCTATAATTCACCCCTCCACTTT. Amino acid sequence: CSASVGARGPESYNSPLHF. The gene calls are TRBV20-1 and TRBJ1-6, with D perhaps matching TRBD1 (6 bases). The CDR3 runs 19 residues. Trimming stripped 3 bases from V and 1 base from J, with 22 bases between. From germline, CDR1 is DFQATT and CDR2 SNEGSKA (reference sequence).

The rearrangement joins TRBV5-5 to TRBJ1-2; D unclear. The CDR3 length is 14 residues. The ends were cut back, 0 bases at V and 0 bases at J, with 6 bases in the middle. Germline V gene sequence: CDR1 SGHKS, CDR2 YYEKEE (reference sequence). The CDR3, as DNA: TGTGCCAGCAGCTTGGATCCGGCTAACTATGGCTACACCTTC. Its translation is CASSLDPANYGYTF.

The chain employs TRBV7-2 and TRBJ1-5; D unresolved. Germline assignment: CDR1 SGHTA and CDR2 FQGNSA. This CDR3 contains 15 residues. The V end lost 5 bases, the J end lost 6 bases, and 17 bases lay between the germline ends. The CDR3 DNA reads TGTGCCAGCAGCCTATCGTCTTTGGGCCGTCAGCCCCAGCATTTT. Its translation: CASSLSSLGRQPQHF.

The chain recombines TRBV4-3 with TRBJ2-1; D is perhaps TRBD1 (6 bases). The germline CDR1 and CDR2 sequences are LGHNA and YSLEER. Trimming shortened V by 8 bases and J by 2 bases, and 22 bases separated the two germline ends. The CDR3 has 17 residues. This chain's CDR3 is CASGELYRQDAYNEQFF. The CDR3 nucleotides read TGCGCCAGCGGTGAACTTTATAGACAGGACGCCTACAATGAGCAGTTCTTC.

This chain joins TRBV6-5 and TRBJ1-2; TRBD1 might be the D (6 bases). The V gene lost 4 bases and the J gene lost 6 bases, with 15 bases spanning the gap. The CDR3 is made up of 14 amino acids. Germline CDR1 MNHEY, CDR2 SVGAGI. CDR3 region: CASSSDSFPDGYTF. As DNA, the CDR3 is TGTGCCAGCAGTTCGGACAGTTTCCCGGATGGCTACACCTTC.

The chain has TRBV6-2 or TRBV6-3 and TRBJ2-7, with a possible D match to TRBD2 (5 bases). The better agreement between TRBJ2-5 and the DNA end casts doubt on the J call. The CDR3 is made up of 14 amino acids. CDR1 and CDR2 (germline): MNHEY, SVGEGT. Here the CDR3 reads CASGLSLRRETQYF. The CDR3 DNA reads as TGTGCCAGCGGACTCAGCCTTAGGAGGGAGACCCAGTACTTC.

The chain is built from TRBV7-2 and TRBJ2-3, with 9 bases identical to TRBD2. V lost 3 bases and J lost 0; bases outside the gene matches: 10. The CDR3 runs 18 residues. Per germline, CDR1 SGHTA and CDR2 FQGNSA. The CDR3 coding sequence is TGTGCCAGCAGCTTCGGACGTAGCGGGAGTCGGAGCACAGATACGCAGTATTTT. Translated, it gives CASSFGRSGSRSTDTQYF. Looking up the rest from reference TRBV7-2 and TRBJ2-3 gives the full variable domain: GAGVSQSPSNKVTEKGKDVELRCDPISGHTALYWYRQSLGQGLEFLIYFQGNSAPDKSGLPSDRFSAERTGGSVSTLTIQRTQQEDSAVYLCASSFGRSGSRSTDTQYFGPGTRLTVL.

The gene calls are TRBV2 and TRBJ1-5; 8 bases fit TRBD1. Trimming removed 7 bases from V and 6 bases from J; junction bases left unmatched: 8. CDR3 length: 14 amino acids. Germline CDR1 SNHLY, CDR2 FYNNEI. The CDR3 nucleotides are TGTGCCAGCAACCAACAGGGGGATCGTCAGCCCCAGCATTTT. This gives the protein CASNQQGDRQPQHF. The full variable domain, in which reference TRBV2 and TRBJ1-5 provide the parts outside the CDR3, is EPEVTQTPSHQVTQMGQEVILRCVPISNHLYFYWYRQILGQKVEFLVSFYNNEISEKSEIFDDQFSVERPDGSNFTLKIRSTKLEDSAMYFCASNQQGDRQPQHFGDGTRLSIL.

The genes are TRBV9 and TRBJ2-3; no clear D gene. V was trimmed by 0 bases and J by 8 bases, leaving 10 bases between them. The CDR3 runs to 13 residues. Germline CDR1 is SGDLS and CDR2 is YYNGEE. The CDR3 loop reads CASSVEEKPTQYF. CDR3 DNA sequence: TGTGCCAGCAGCGTAGAGGAAAAGCCTACGCAGTATTTT.

This chain joins TRBV6-5 and TRBJ1-1; a weak D match, TRBD1 (5 bases). Trimming removed 6 bases from V and 4 bases from J, with 21 bases in between. The length of the CDR3 is 16 residues. The germline gives CDR1 MNHEY, CDR2 SVGAGI. The CDR3 region has the DNA TGTGCCAGCAGCCCCTCCTTTGGGGGAGGGATCACTGAAGCTTTCTTT. It is translated as CASSPSFGGGITEAFF.

This clonotype occurred a few times. The chain couples TRBV2 to TRBJ2-3; 9 bases agree with TRBD1. Losses at the gene ends were 8 bases for V and 7 bases for J; bases not matched to a gene: 13. The CDR3 spans 15 residues. Germline V CDR1 and CDR2: SNHLY, FYNNEI. The CDR3: CASRKRQGGNNTQYF. CDR3 DNA: TGTGCCAGCCGGAAACGACAGGGGGGAAACAATACGCAGTATTTT.

The chain recombines TRBV9 with TRBJ2-1, with a possible D match to TRBD1 (5 bases). The end of the DNA fits TRBJ2-7 better, so the J call may be wrong. The CDR3 covers 18 residues. Germline CDR1 reads SGDLS; CDR2 reads YYNGEE. The DNA of the CDR3 is TGTGCCAGCAGCCACCAGACCGAAGGGGTTTTCTCCTACAATGAGCAGTACTTC. This sequence encodes CASSHQTEGVFSYNEQYF.

This clonotype was recorded at least ten times. Written as DNA, the CDR3 is TGTGCCAGCAGCTTAAAGGGGAACTATGGCTACACCTTC. Encoded protein: CASSLKGNYGYTF. This chain joins TRBV7-2 and TRBJ1-2, with D perhaps TRBD1 (5 bases). CDR3 length: 13 amino acids. Germline V lookup: CDR1 SGHTA, CDR2 FQGNSA. Trimming cost V 2 bases and J 2 bases, with 6 bases left between them.

This clonotype has just one count. The chain links TRBV27 to TRBJ1-2, with D unresolved. The length of the CDR3 is 15 residues. The germline V and J ends were trimmed by 6 bases and 5 bases, with 19 bases remaining between them. Germline V gene data show CDR1 as MNHEY and CDR2 as SMNVEV (reference sequence). The CDR3 DNA sequence: TGTGCCAGCAGCCGGGCCAGCCCTAATGGGTATGGCTACACCTTC. Residues: CASSRASPNGYGYTF.